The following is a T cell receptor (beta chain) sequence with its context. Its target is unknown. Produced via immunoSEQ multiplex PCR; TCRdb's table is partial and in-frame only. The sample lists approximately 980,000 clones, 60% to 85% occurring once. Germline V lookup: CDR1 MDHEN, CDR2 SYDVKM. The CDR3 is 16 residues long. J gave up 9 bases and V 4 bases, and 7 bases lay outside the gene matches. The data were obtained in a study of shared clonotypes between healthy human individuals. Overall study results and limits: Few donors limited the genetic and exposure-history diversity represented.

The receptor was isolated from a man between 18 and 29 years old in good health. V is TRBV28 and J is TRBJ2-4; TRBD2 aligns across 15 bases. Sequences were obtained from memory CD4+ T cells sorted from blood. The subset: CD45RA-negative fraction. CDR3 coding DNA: TGTGCCAGCAGTTCCCGGACTAGCGGGGGGGCGGGCATTCAGTACTTC. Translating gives CASSSRTSGGAGIQYF.